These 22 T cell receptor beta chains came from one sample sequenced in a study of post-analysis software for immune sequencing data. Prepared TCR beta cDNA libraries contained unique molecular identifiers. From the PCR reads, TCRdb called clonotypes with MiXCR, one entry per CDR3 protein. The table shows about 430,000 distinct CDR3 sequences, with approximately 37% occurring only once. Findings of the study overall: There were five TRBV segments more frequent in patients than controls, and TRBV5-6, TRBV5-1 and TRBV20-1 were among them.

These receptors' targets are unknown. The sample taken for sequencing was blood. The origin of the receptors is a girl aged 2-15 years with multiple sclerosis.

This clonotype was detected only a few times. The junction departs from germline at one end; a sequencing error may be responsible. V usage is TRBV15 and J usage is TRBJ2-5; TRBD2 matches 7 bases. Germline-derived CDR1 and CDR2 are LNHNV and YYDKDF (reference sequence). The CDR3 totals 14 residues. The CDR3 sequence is CATSSGGYQEAQYF. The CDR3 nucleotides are TGTGCCACCAGCAGCGGGGGGTACCAAGAGGCCCAGTACTTC.

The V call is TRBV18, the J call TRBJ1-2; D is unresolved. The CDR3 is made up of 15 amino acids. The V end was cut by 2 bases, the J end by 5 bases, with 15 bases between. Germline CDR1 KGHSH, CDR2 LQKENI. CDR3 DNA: TGTGCCAGCTCACCAACAACGTCAGACCCTTATGGCTACACCTTC. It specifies CASSPTTSDPYGYTF.

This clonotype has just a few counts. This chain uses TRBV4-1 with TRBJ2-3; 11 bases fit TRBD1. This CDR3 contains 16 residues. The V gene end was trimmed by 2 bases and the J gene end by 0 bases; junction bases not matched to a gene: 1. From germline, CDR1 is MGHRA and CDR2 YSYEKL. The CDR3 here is CASSQWDRGSTDTQYF. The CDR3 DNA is TGCGCCAGCAGCCAATGGGACAGGGGGAGCACAGATACGCAGTATTTT.

In DNA, the CDR3 is TGCGCCAGCAGCTTGGAGGGGGCGGGCTACAATGAGCAGTTCTTC. Its translation is CASSLEGAGYNEQFF. The genes are TRBV5-1 and TRBJ2-1, with 7 bases that match TRBD1. The CDR3 spans 15 residues. Germline CDR1 reads SGHRS; CDR2 reads YFSETQ. V lost 0 bases, J lost 3 bases, and 3 bases stayed unmatched.

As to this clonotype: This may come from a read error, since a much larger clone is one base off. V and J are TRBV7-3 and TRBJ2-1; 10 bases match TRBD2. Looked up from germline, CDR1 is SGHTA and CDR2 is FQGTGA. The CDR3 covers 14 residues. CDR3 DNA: TGTGCCAGCAGCCTTAGCGGGGGGAACAATGAGCGGTTCTTC. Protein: CASSLSGGNNERFF.

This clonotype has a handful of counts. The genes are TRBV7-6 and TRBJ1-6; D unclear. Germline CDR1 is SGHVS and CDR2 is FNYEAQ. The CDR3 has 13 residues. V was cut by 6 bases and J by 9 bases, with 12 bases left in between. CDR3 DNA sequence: TGTGCCAGCAGTCCTGGGCCAACTTCACCCCTCCACTTT. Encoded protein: CASSPGPTSPLHF.

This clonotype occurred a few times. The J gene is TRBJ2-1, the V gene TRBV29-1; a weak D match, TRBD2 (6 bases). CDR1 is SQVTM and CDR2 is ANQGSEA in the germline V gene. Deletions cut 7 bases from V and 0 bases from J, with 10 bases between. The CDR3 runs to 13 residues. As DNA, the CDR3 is TGCAGCGGAAGGACTATCTCCTACAATGAGCAGTTCTTC. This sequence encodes CSGRTISYNEQFF.

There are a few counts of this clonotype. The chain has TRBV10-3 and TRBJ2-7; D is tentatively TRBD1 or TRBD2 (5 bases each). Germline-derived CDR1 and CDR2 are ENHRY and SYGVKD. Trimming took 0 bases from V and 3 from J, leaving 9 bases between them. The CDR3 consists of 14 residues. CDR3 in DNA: TGTGCCATCAGTGAGTCACGGGGCGGCTACGAGCAGTACTTC. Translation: CAISESRGGYEQYF.

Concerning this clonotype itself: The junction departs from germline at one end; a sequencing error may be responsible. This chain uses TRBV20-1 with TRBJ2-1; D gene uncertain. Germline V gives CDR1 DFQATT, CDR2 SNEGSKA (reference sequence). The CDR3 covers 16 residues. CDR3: CSARLTQEYHYNERFF. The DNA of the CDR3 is TGCAGTGCTAGACTTACTCAGGAATACCACTACAATGAGCGGTTCTTC.

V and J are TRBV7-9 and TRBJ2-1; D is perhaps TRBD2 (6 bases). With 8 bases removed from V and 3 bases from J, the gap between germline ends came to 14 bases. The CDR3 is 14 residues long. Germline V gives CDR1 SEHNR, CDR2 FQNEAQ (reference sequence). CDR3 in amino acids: CASFGGPRYNEQFF. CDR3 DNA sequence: TGTGCCAGCTTTGGAGGGCCGCGCTACAATGAGCAGTTCTTC. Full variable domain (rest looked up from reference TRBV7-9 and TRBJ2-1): DTGVSQNPRHKITKRGQNVTFRCDPISEHNRLYWYRQTLGQGPEFLTYFQNEAQLEKSRLLSDRFSAERPKGSFSTLEIQRTEQGDSAMYLCASFGGPRYNEQFFGPGTRLTVL.

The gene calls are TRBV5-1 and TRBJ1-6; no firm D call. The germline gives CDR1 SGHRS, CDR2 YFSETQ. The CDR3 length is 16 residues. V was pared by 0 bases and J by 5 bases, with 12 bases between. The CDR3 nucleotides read TGCGCCAGCAGCTTGGATGCCAGGCCGGATAATTCACCCCTCCACTTT. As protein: CASSLDARPDNSPLHF.

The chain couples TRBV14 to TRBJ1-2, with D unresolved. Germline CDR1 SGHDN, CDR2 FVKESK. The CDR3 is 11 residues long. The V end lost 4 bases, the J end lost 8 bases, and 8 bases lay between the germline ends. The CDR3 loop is CASSRGWGYTF. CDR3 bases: TGTGCCAGCAGCCGAGGGTGGGGCTACACCTTC.

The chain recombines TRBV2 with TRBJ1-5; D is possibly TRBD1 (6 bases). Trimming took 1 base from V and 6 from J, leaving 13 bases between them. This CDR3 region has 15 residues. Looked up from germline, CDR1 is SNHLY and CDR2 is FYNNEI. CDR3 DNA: TGTGCCAGCAGTGAAGGTCCGGGGGGCGTTCAGCCCCAGCATTTT. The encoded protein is CASSEGPGGVQPQHF.

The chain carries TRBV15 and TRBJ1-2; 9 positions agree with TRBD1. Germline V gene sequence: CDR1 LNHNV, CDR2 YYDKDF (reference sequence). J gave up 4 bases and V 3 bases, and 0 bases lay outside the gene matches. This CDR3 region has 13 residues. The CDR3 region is CATSRTGGYGYTF. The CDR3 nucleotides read TGTGCCACCAGCAGGACAGGGGGCTATGGCTACACCTTC.

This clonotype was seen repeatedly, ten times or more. This CDR3 is CAISESKNGVREQYF. CDR3 sequence (DNA): TGTGCCATCAGTGAGTCTAAAAACGGGGTCAGGGAGCAGTACTTC. The chain is built from TRBV10-3 and TRBJ2-7; possible D gene TRBD2, 5 bases. V was pared by 0 bases and J by 7 bases, with 16 bases between. Germline V gene sequence: CDR1 ENHRY, CDR2 SYGVKD. The CDR3 runs 15 residues.

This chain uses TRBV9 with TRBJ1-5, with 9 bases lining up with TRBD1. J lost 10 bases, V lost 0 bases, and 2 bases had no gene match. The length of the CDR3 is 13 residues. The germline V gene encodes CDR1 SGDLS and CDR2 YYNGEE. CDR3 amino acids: CASSVEGQGPQHF. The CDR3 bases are TGTGCCAGCAGCGTAGAGGGACAGGGACCCCAGCATTTT. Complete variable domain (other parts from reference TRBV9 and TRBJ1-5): DSGVTQTPKHLITATGQRVTLRCSPRSGDLSVYWYQQSLDQGLQFLIQYYNGEERAKGNILERFSAQQFPDLHSELNLSSLELGDSALYFCASSVEGQGPQHFGDGTRLSIL.

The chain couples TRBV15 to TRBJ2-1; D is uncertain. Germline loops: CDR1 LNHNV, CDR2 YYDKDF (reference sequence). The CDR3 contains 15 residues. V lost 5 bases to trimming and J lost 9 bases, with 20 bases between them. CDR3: CATSPQTYGHGEQFF. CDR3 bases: TGTGCCACCAGCCCTCAAACCTACGGCCACGGTGAGCAGTTCTTC.

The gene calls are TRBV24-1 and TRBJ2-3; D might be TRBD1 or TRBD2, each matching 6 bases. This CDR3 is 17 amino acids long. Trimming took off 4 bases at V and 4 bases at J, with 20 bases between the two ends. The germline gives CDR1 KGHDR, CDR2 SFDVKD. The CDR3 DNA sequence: TGTGCCACCAGTGACATTCCGGGACAAAGGGAGGCAGATACGCAGTATTTT. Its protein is CATSDIPGQREADTQYF.

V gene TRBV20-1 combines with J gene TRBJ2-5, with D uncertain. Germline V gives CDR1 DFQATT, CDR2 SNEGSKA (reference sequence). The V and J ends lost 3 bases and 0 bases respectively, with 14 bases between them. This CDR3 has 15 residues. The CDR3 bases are TGCAGTGCTAGGACCCCTCTGGGGTACCAAGAGACCCAGTACTTC. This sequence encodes CSARTPLGYQETQYF.

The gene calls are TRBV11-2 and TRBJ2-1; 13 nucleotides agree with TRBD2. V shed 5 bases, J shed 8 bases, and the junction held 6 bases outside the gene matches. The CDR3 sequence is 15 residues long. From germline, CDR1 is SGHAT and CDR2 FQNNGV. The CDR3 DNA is TGTGCCAGCAGCCCGGGACTAGCGGGGTGGCATGAGCAGTTCTTC. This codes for CASSPGLAGWHEQFF.

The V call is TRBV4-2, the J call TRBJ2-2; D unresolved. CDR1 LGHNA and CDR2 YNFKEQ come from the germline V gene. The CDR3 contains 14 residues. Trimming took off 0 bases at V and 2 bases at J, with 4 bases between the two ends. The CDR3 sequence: CASSQDRNTGELFF. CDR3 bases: TGTGCCAGCAGCCAAGATAGAAACACCGGGGAGCTGTTTTTT.

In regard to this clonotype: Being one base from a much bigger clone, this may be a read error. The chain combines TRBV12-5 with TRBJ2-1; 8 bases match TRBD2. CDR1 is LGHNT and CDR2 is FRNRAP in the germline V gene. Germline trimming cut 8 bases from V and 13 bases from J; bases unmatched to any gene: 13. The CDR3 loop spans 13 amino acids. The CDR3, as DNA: TGTGCTAGTTGTAGCGGGATGGGGGAGACCCAGTTCTTC. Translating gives CASCSGMGETQFF.